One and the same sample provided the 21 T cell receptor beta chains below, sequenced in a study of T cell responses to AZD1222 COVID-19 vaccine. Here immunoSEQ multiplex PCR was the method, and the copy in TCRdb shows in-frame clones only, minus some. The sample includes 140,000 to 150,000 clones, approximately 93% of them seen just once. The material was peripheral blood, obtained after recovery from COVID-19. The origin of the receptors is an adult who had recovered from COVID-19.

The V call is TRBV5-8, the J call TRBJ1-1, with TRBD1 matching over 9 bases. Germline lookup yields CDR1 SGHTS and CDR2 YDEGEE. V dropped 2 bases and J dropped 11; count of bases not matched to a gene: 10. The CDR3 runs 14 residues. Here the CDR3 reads CASSFRTGELGAFF. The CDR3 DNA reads TGTGCCAGCAGCTTTAGGACAGGGGAGTTAGGTGCTTTCTTT.

Here the CDR3 reads CASSGGPQETQYF. The CDR3 nucleotides are TGCGCCAGCAGCGGGGGACCGCAAGAGACCCAGTACTTC. The V call is TRBV5-1, the J call TRBJ2-5; D is perhaps TRBD1 or TRBD2 (5 bases each). The length of the CDR3 is 13 residues. The V end was cut by 4 bases, the J end by 2 bases, with 9 bases between. Per germline, CDR1 SGHRS and CDR2 YFSETQ.

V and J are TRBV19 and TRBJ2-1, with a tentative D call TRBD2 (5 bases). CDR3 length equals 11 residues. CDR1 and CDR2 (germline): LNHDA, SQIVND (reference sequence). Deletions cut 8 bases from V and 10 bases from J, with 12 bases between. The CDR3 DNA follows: TGTGCCAGTCAGTATGGAGGAGAGCAGTTCTTC. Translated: CASQYGGEQFF.

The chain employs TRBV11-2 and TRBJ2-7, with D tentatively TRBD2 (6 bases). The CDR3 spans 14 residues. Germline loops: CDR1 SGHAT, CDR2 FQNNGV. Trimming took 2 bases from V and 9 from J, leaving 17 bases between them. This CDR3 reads CASSLLAGTIGQYF. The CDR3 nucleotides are TGTGCCAGCAGCTTATTGGCGGGAACTATCGGGCAGTACTTC.

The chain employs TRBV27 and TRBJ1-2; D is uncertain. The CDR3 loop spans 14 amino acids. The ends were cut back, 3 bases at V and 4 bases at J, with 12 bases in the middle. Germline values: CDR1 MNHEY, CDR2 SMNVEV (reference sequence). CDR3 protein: CASSFPLIGYGYTF. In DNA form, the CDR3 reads TGTGCCAGCAGTTTTCCCCTTATAGGCTATGGCTACACCTTC.

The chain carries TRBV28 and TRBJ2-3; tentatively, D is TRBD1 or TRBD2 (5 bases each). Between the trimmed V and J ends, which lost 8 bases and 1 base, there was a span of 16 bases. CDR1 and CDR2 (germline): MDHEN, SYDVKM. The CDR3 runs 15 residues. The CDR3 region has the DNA TGTGCCAGCCCTCCCGGTGGGACGGGCACAGATACGCAGTATTTT. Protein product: CASPPGGTGTDTQYF.

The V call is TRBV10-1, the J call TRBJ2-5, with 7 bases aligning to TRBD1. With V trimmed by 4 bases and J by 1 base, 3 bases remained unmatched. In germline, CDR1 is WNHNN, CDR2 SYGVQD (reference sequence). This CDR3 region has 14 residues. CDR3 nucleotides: TGCGCCAGCAGTGCAGGGGGAATCCAAGAGACCCAGTACTTC. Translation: CASSAGGIQETQYF.

The CDR3: CASSTLNTGELFF. The CDR3, as DNA: TGTGCCAGCAGTACCCTGAACACCGGGGAGCTGTTTTTT. J is TRBJ2-2 and V is TRBV6-6, with unresolved D. The V and J ends lost 5 bases and 1 base respectively, with 5 bases between them. Per germline, CDR1 MNHNY and CDR2 SVGAGI (reference sequence). This CDR3 contains 13 residues.

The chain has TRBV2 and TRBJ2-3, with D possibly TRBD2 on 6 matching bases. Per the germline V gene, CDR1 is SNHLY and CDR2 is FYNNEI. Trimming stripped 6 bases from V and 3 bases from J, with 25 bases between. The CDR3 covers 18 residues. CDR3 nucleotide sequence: TGTGCCAGCAGGAGGGACTCCGGGACTCCATGGGGGACAGATACGCAGTATTTT. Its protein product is CASRRDSGTPWGTDTQYF.

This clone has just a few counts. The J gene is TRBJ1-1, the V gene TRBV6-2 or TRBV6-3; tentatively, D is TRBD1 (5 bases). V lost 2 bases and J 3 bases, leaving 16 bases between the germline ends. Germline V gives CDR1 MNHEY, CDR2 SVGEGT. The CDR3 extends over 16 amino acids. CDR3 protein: CASSYNPGGVDTEAFF. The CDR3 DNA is TGTGCCAGCAGTTACAACCCCGGGGGTGTCGACACTGAAGCTTTCTTT.

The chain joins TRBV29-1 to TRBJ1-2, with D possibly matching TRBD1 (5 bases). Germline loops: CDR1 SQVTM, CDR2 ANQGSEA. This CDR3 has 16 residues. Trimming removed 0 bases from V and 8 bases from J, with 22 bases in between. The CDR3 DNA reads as TGCAGCGTTGAAGAACGGGGGGGAGGACCGGTAGGAGGCTACACCTTC. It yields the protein CSVEERGGGPVGGYTF.

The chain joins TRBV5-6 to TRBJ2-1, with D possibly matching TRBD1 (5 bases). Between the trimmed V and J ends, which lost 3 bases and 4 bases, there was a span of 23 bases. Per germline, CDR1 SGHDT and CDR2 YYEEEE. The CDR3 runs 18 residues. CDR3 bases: TGTGCCAGCAGCTCGGACCCGACCAAGGGGAACTATTACAATGAGCAGTTCTTC. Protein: CASSSDPTKGNYYNEQFF.

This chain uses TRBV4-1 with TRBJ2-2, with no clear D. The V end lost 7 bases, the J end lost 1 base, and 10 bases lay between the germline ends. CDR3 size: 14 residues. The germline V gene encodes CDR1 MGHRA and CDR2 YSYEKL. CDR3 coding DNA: TGCGCCAGCACCCCTCGGCAGAACACCGGGGAGCTGTTTTTT. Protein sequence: CASTPRQNTGELFF.

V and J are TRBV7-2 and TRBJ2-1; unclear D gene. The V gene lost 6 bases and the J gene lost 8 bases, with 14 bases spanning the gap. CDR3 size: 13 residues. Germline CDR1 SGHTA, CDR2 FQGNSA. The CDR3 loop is CASSPPVWYEQFF. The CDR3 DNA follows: TGTGCCAGCAGTCCCCCAGTTTGGTATGAGCAGTTCTTC.

The chain's CDR3 is CASSPARPGAEAFF. CDR3 DNA: TGTGCCAGCAGTCCAGCCCGGCCGGGGGCTGAAGCTTTCTTT. V and J are TRBV28 and TRBJ1-1; D might be TRBD1 (5 bases). Trimming shortened V by 5 bases and J by 6 bases, and 16 bases separated the two germline ends. The CDR3 is 14 residues long. Germline CDR1 reads MDHEN; CDR2 reads SYDVKM.

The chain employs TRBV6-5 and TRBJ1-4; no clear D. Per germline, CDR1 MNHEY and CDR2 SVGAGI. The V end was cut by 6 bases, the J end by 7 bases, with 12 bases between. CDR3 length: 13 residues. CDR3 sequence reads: CASRTSEREKLFF. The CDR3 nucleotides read TGTGCCAGCAGGACCTCGGAGCGTGAAAAACTGTTTTTT.

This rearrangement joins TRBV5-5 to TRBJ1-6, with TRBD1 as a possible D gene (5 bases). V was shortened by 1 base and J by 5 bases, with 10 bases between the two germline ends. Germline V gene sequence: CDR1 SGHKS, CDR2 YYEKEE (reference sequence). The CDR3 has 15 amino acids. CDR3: CASSLRRDHNSPLHF. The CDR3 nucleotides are TGTGCCAGCAGCTTGAGGAGGGACCATAATTCACCCCTCCACTTT. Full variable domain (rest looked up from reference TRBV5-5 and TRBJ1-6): DAGVTQSPTHLIKTRGQQVTLRCSPISGHKSVSWYQQVLGQGPQFIFQYYEKEERGRGNFPDRFSARQFPNYSSELNVNALLLGDSALYLCASSLRRDHNSPLHFGNGTRLTVT.

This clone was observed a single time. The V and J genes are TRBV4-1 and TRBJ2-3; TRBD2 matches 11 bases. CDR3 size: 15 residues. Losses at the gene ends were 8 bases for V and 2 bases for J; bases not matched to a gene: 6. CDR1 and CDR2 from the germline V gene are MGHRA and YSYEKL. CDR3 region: CASGGTSGDTDTQYF. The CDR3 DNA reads TGCGCCAGCGGTGGGACTAGCGGAGACACAGATACGCAGTATTTT.

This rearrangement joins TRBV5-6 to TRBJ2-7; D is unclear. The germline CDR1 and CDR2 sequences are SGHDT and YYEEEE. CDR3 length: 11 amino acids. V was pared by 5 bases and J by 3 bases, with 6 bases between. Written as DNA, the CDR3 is TGTGCCAGCAGTTCATTCTACGAGCAGTACTTC. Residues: CASSSFYEQYF.

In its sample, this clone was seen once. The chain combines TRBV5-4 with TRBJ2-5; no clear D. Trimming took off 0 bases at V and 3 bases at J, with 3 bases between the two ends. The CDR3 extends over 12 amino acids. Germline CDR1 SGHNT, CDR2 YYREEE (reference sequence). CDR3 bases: TGTGCCAGCAGCTTGGGCGAAGAGACCCAGTACTTC. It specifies CASSLGEETQYF. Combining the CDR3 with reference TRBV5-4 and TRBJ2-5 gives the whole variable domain ETGVTQSPTHLIKTRGQQVTLRCSSQSGHNTVSWYQQALGQGPQFIFQYYREEENGRGNFPPRFSGLQFPNYSSELNVNALELDDSALYLCASSLGEETQYFGPGTRLLVL.

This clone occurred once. This chain's CDR3 is CASSLRQAFLYQETQYF. The CDR3 DNA is TGTGCCAGCAGCTTGAGACAGGCGTTTCTATACCAAGAGACCCAGTACTTC. The chain carries TRBV5-5 and TRBJ2-5; possibly TRBD1 for D (6 bases). Germline lookup yields CDR1 SGHKS and CDR2 YYEKEE (reference sequence). V lost 1 base and J 0 bases, leaving 16 bases between the germline ends. The CDR3 runs 17 residues.